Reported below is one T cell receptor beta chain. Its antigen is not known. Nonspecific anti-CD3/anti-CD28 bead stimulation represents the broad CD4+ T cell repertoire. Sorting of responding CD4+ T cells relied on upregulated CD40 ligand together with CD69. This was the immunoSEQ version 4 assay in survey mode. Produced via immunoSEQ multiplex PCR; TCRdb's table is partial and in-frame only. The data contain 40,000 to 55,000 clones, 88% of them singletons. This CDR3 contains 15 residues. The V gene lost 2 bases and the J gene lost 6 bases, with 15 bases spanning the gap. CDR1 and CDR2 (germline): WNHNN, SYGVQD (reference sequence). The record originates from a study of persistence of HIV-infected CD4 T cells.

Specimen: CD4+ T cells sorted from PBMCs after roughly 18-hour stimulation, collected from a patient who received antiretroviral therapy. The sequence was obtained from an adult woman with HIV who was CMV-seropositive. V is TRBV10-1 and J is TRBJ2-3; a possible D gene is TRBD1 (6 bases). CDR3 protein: CASSEATTGTDTQYF. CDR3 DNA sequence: TGCGCCAGCAGTGAGGCAACTACAGGGACGGATACGCAGTATTTT.